A single sample gave rise to the 27 T cell receptor beta chains below, sequenced in a study of T cells after yellow fever vaccination. Each CDR3 protein gets one entry after TCRdb re-called the 5' RACE reads with MiXCR. The data show roughly 310,000 distinct CDR3 sequences, around 3.6% seen once. Sequencing was performed on PBMCs, taken on the day of the yellow fever booster vaccination. Receptor source: a man aged 18 to 30 who received the YFV17D yellow fever vaccine.

This clonotype appeared many times. The CDR3 DNA is TGCGCCAGCAGCTTGGTGGGACAGGGACATGGCTACACCTTC. This sequence encodes CASSLVGQGHGYTF. The rearrangement links TRBV5-1 to TRBJ1-2; 9 bases align to TRBD1. This CDR3 region has 14 residues. The V gene's germline CDR1 is SGHRS and CDR2 YFSETQ. Germline trimming cut 0 bases from V and 6 bases from J; bases unmatched to any gene: 3. The full variable domain, completed using reference TRBV5-1 and TRBJ1-2, is KAGVTQTPRYLIKTRGQQVTLSCSPISGHRSVSWYQQTPGQGLQFLFEYFSETQRNKGNFPGRFSGRQFSNSRSEMNVSTLELGDSALYLCASSLVGQGHGYTFGSGTRLTVV.

In DNA, the CDR3 is TGTGCCAGCAGCAGAGCAGGGGGGAGAACTGAAGCTTTCTTT. This encodes CASSRAGGRTEAFF. The J gene is TRBJ1-1, the V gene TRBV7-9; TRBD1 matches at 7 bases. The CDR3 runs 14 residues. V dropped 5 bases and J dropped 5; count of bases not matched to a gene: 8. CDR1 is SEHNR, CDR2 FQNEAQ, per germline (reference sequence).

This clonotype was observed a few times. This rearrangement joins TRBV5-1 to TRBJ2-1, with TRBD2 matching over 11 bases. CDR1 SGHRS and CDR2 YFSETQ come from the germline V gene. This CDR3 is 18 amino acids long. The junction had 11 bases not matched to a gene; V was cut back by 5 bases and J by 1 base. The CDR3 reads CASRGLAGQGGSYNEQFF. The CDR3 nucleotides are TGCGCCAGCAGAGGACTAGCGGGCCAAGGCGGTTCCTACAATGAGCAGTTCTTC.

The table lists this clonotype with a few counts. This sequence joins TRBV12-3 or TRBV12-4 and TRBJ1-5; D ambiguous. The ends were cut back, 2 bases at V and 6 bases at J, with 17 bases in the middle. This CDR3 contains 16 residues. CDR3 protein: CASSLNRLSGTQPQHF. The DNA for the CDR3 is TGTGCCAGCAGTTTAAATCGCCTTTCGGGTACTCAGCCCCAGCATTTT.

Many counts were recorded for this clonotype. The chain links TRBV7-8 to TRBJ1-5; tentatively, D is TRBD1 (6 bases). CDR1 is SGHVS, CDR2 FQNEAQ, per germline. V gave up 5 bases and J gave up 0 bases, with 14 bases separating them. The CDR3 has 16 amino acids. CDR3 sequence (DNA): TGTGCCAGCAGCGCGTACAGGGTACCTAGCAATCAGCCCCAGCATTTT. This encodes CASSAYRVPSNQPQHF.

In this sample, this clonotype turned up many times. The J gene is TRBJ2-2, the V gene TRBV12-3 or TRBV12-4, with D unresolved. V lost 6 bases, J lost 3 bases, and 5 bases lay in between. The CDR3 runs 12 residues. This chain's CDR3 is CASSPDTGELFF. The DNA of the CDR3 is TGTGCCAGCAGCCCGGACACCGGGGAGCTGTTTTTT.

There are a few counts of this clonotype. The chain recombines TRBV29-1 with TRBJ1-2; D might be TRBD1 (5 bases). V was clipped by 7 bases and J by 4 bases, with 16 bases between them. This CDR3 has 13 residues. Looked up from germline, CDR1 is SQVTM and CDR2 is ANQGSEA. The CDR3 nucleotides are TGCAGCGATAAGGGGCAGGCCTCCTATGGCTACACCTTC. Translation: CSDKGQASYGYTF.

This clonotype has just a few counts. This chain links TRBV5-5 with TRBJ1-6; 9 bases map to TRBD1. Germline trimming cut 4 bases from V and 7 bases from J; bases unmatched to any gene: 6. There are 15 residues in the CDR3. Germline V gene sequence: CDR1 SGHKS, CDR2 YYEKEE (reference sequence). This CDR3 reads CASSLDRGRNSPLHF. CDR3 sequence (DNA): TGTGCCAGCAGCCTGGACAGGGGACGGAATTCACCCCTCCACTTT. The whole variable domain, remainder taken from reference TRBV5-5 and TRBJ1-6, is DAGVTQSPTHLIKTRGQQVTLRCSPISGHKSVSWYQQVLGQGPQFIFQYYEKEERGRGNFPDRFSARQFPNYSSELNVNALLLGDSALYLCASSLDRGRNSPLHFGNGTRLTVT.

This clonotype came up many times. CDR3: CASSFGGTEAFF. CDR3 bases: TGTGCCAGCAGTTTTGGGGGGACTGAAGCTTTCTTT. The rearrangement joins TRBV12-3 or TRBV12-4 to TRBJ1-1; D is possibly TRBD1 (5 bases). The CDR3 totals 12 residues. V was pared by 3 bases and J by 5 bases, with 7 bases between.

Only a few counts were recorded for this clonotype. This chain links TRBV10-3 with TRBJ1-6, with D maybe TRBD1 (5 bases). Trimming cost V 9 bases and J 10 bases, with 13 bases left between them. Germline V gene data show CDR1 as ENHRY and CDR2 as SYGVKD. This CDR3 is built from 12 residues. The CDR3 region is CAMPGTRSPLHF. CDR3 coding DNA: TGTGCCATGCCCGGGACCCGGTCACCCCTCCACTTT.

Notes on this clonotype: A much bigger clone sits one base away, suggesting this may be a read error. V is TRBV11-3 and J is TRBJ2-2; perhaps TRBD2 as D (6 bases). CDR3 length equals 13 residues. V was cut by 5 bases and J by 3 bases, with 7 bases left in between. Germline assignment: CDR1 SGHNT and CDR2 YENEEA. This chain's CDR3 is CASSPGDTGELFF. The CDR3 region has the DNA TGTGCCAGCAGCCCGGGGGACACCGGGGAGCTGTTTTTT.

Details on this clonotype: Just one base apart from a much larger clone, this may be a read error. This rearrangement joins TRBV4-2 to TRBJ1-1; D not certain. Germline V gene data show CDR1 as LGHNA and CDR2 as YNFKEQ. Trimming shortened V by 0 bases and J by 0 bases, and 2 bases separated the two germline ends. The CDR3 has 13 residues. CDR3 region: CASSQEVNTEAFF. In DNA form, the CDR3 reads TGTGCCAGCAGCCAAGAGGTGAACACTGAAGCTTTCTTT.

This clonotype was observed many times. The chain couples TRBV12-3 or TRBV12-4 to TRBJ1-4, with D possibly being TRBD1 (6 bases). This CDR3 spans 12 amino acids. V lost 8 bases and J 5 bases, leaving 9 bases between the germline ends. CDR3 DNA sequence: TGTGCCAGCCGGGGGCCCAATGAAAAACTGTTTTTT. Amino acids: CASRGPNEKLFF.

CDR3 residues: CASSPQSLGQNTEAFF. The CDR3 DNA follows: TGTGCCAGCTCACCCCAAAGTCTGGGGCAGAACACTGAAGCTTTCTTT. V usage is TRBV18 and J usage is TRBJ1-1; D might be TRBD1 (5 bases). Germline assignment: CDR1 KGHSH and CDR2 LQKENI. V lost 3 bases to trimming and J lost 1 base, with 15 bases between them. The CDR3 runs 16 residues.

V is TRBV14 and J is TRBJ2-7, with 7 bases aligning to TRBD2. Per germline, CDR1 SGHDN and CDR2 FVKESK. With 4 bases clipped from V and 3 bases from J, the junction kept 9 bases outside the gene matches. The CDR3 runs 15 residues. DNA of the CDR3: TGTGCCAGCAGCCCCGGGACTACTCGGCGCTACGAGCAGTACTTC. It codes for CASSPGTTRRYEQYF.

CDR3 in amino acids: CASSQHGELFF. In DNA, the CDR3 is TGTGCCAGCAGCCAGCACGGGGAGCTGTTTTTT. The chain is built from TRBV7-3 and TRBJ2-2; D is unclear. Germline V gene data show CDR1 as SGHTA and CDR2 as FQGTGA. Trimming cost V 5 bases and J 7 bases, with 5 bases left between them. This CDR3 contains 11 residues.

There are a few counts of this clonotype. V gene TRBV13 combines with J gene TRBJ2-1, with TRBD1 matching 9 bases. Germline V gene data show CDR1 as PRHDT and CDR2 as FYEKMQ (reference sequence). This CDR3 has 20 residues. The V and J ends lost 6 bases and 3 bases, in that order; junction bases with no gene match: 21. CDR3 protein: CASRYNRGGVTGGIYNEQFF. The CDR3 DNA is TGTGCCAGCAGATACAATAGGGGAGGTGTGACAGGGGGAATCTACAATGAGCAGTTCTTC.

At least ten counts were recorded for this clonotype. The V gene is TRBV7-2, the J gene TRBJ2-7; D unclear. V was cut by 5 bases and J by 4 bases, with 12 bases left in between. The CDR3 runs 13 residues. Germline V gene data show CDR1 as SGHTA and CDR2 as FQGNSA. The CDR3: CASSPAPTYEQYV. The CDR3 DNA is TGTGCCAGCAGCCCTGCACCCACTTACGAGCAGTACGTC.

This clonotype was observed at least ten times. The V and J genes are TRBV7-9 and TRBJ1-1; 7 positions agree with TRBD1. Germline V lookup: CDR1 SEHNR, CDR2 FQNEAQ (reference sequence). The V and J ends lost 1 base and 1 base, in that order; junction bases with no gene match: 12. There are 18 residues in the CDR3. The DNA of the CDR3 is TGTGCCAGCAGCTTAGGTTGGGGCCTGACAGGGACGAACACTGAAGCTTTCTTT. Protein product: CASSLGWGLTGTNTEAFF.

This clonotype has just a few counts. The CDR3 protein is CASSGRAGSPSSYNSPLHF. The CDR3 nucleotides read TGTGCCAGCAGTGGGAGGGCAGGGAGTCCCAGCTCCTATAATTCACCCCTCCACTTT. The chain is built from TRBV7-2 and TRBJ1-6, with D possibly matching TRBD1 (5 bases). The length of the CDR3 is 19 residues. The V end was cut by 6 bases, the J end by 0 bases, with 21 bases between. Per germline, CDR1 SGHTA and CDR2 FQGNSA. The full variable domain, with the rest looked up from reference TRBV7-2 and TRBJ1-6, is GAGVSQSPSNKVTEKGKDVELRCDPISGHTALYWYRQSLGQGLEFLIYFQGNSAPDKSGLPSDRFSAERTGGSVSTLTIQRTQQEDSAVYLCASSGRAGSPSSYNSPLHFGNGTRLTVT.

V and J are TRBV18 and TRBJ2-1; 8 bases fit TRBD1. Germline V gene lookup returns CDR1 KGHSH and CDR2 LQKENI. The CDR3 is made up of 17 amino acids. After removal of 3 bases from V and 0 bases from J, the junction contained 7 bases not matched to a gene. The CDR3 DNA follows: TGTGCCAGCTCACCCGGACAGGGAAGATTCTCCTACAATGAGCAGTTCTTC. This codes for CASSPGQGRFSYNEQFF.

This clonotype was detected only a few times. The rearrangement links TRBV11-2 to TRBJ2-7; D might be TRBD2 (5 bases). Trimming took 3 bases from V and 3 from J, leaving 18 bases between them. Looked up from germline, CDR1 is SGHAT and CDR2 is FQNNGV. The CDR3 runs to 16 residues. CDR3 residues: CASSFLSWTGNYEQYF. CDR3 sequence (DNA): TGTGCCAGCAGCTTCCTGTCCTGGACTGGGAACTACGAGCAGTACTTC.

This clonotype appeared a few times. The V and J genes are TRBV6-5 and TRBJ2-7; D not certain. Germline CDR1 reads MNHEY; CDR2 reads SVGAGI. The V end lost 6 bases, the J end lost 0 bases, and 9 bases lay between the germline ends. This CDR3 comprises 13 residues. The chain's CDR3 is CASRGLSSYEQYV. CDR3 DNA sequence: TGTGCCAGCAGGGGCCTAAGCTCCTACGAGCAGTACGTC.

V and J are TRBV15 and TRBJ2-3; tentatively, D is TRBD1 or TRBD2 (5 bases each). Trimming left V 1 base short and J 2 bases short, with 10 bases between. Per the germline V gene, CDR1 is LNHNV and CDR2 is YYDKDF (reference sequence). The CDR3 loop spans 15 amino acids. The CDR3 is CATSRGRGATDTQYF. CDR3 nucleotides: TGTGCCACCAGCAGAGGGAGAGGGGCCACAGATACGCAGTATTTT.

Ten or more counts support this clonotype. This sequence joins TRBV6-4 and TRBJ2-4; D may be TRBD2 (6 bases). This CDR3 is built from 13 residues. CDR1 MRHNA and CDR2 SNTAGT come from the germline V gene. Trimming took 5 bases from V and 9 from J, leaving 14 bases between them. The CDR3 coding sequence is TGTGCCAGCAGTTCATCTAGCGTGGGCATTCAGTACTTC. Translation: CASSSSSVGIQYF.

This clonotype was recorded at least ten times. This sequence joins TRBV7-2 and TRBJ2-2; D is undetermined. The CDR3 is 14 amino acids. Trimming stripped 2 bases from V and 6 bases from J, with 10 bases between. Germline CDR1 SGHTA, CDR2 FQGNSA. CDR3 loop: CASSLRQDSGELFF. The CDR3 nucleotides are TGTGCCAGCAGCTTACGCCAGGATTCCGGGGAGCTGTTTTTT.

There are many counts of this clonotype. The chain combines TRBV6-2 or TRBV6-3 with TRBJ2-3; 11 bases match TRBD2. The ends lost 2 bases at V and 4 bases at J; junction bases unmatched: 5. The CDR3 sequence is 16 residues long. The germline V gene has CDR1 MNHEY and CDR2 SVGEGT. Written as DNA, the CDR3 is TGTGCCAGCAGTTACGTGACTAGCGGGGAGTCAGATACGCAGTATTTT. This encodes CASSYVTSGESDTQYF.